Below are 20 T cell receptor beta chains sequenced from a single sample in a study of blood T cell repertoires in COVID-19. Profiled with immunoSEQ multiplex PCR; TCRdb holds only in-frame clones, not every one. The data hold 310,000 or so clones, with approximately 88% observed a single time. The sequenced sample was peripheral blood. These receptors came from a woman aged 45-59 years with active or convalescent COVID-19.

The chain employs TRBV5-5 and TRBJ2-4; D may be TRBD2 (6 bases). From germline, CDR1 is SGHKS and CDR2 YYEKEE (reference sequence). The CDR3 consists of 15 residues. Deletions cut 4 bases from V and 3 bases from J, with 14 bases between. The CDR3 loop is CASSPGSFDKNIQYF. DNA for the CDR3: TGTGCCAGCAGCCCCGGGAGCTTTGACAAAAACATTCAGTACTTC.

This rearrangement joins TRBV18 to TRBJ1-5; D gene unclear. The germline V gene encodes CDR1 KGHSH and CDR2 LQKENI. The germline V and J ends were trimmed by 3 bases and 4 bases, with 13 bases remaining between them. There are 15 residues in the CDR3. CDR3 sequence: CASSPEMGRNQPQHF. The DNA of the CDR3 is TGTGCCAGCTCACCGGAAATGGGGAGGAATCAGCCCCAGCATTTT.

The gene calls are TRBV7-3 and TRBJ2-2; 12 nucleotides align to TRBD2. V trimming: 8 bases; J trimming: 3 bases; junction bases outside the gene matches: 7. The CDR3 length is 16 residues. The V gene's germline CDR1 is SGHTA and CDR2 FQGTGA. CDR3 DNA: TGTGCCAGCGCCGCTAGCGGGGGGGCCTACACCGGGGAGCTGTTTTTT. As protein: CASAASGGAYTGELFF.

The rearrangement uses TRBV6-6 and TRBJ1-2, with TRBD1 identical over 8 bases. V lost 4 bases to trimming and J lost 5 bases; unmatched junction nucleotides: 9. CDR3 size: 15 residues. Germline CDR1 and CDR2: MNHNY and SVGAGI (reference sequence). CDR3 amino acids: CASSSPGGDFYGYTF. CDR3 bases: TGTGCCAGCAGTTCCCCAGGGGGCGATTTTTATGGCTACACCTTC.

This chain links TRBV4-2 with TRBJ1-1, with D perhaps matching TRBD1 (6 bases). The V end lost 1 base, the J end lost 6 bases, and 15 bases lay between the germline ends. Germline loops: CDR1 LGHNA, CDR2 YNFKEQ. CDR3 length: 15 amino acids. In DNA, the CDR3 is TGTGCCAGCAGCCAAGCGTTGTTTTGGGGGCCTGAAGCTTTCTTT. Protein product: CASSQALFWGPEAFF.

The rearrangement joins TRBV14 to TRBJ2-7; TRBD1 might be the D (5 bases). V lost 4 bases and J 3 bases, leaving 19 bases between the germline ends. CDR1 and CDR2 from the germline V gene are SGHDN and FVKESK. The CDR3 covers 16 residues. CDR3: CASSPYTAQGYYEQYF. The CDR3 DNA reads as TGTGCCAGCAGCCCCTACACGGCGCAGGGCTACTACGAGCAGTACTTC. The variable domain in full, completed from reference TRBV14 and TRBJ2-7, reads EAGVTQFPSHSVIEKGQTVTLRCDPISGHDNLYWYRRVMGKEIKFLLHFVKESKQDESGMPNNRFLAERTGGTYSTLKVQPAELEDSGVYFCASSPYTAQGYYEQYFGPGTRLTVT.

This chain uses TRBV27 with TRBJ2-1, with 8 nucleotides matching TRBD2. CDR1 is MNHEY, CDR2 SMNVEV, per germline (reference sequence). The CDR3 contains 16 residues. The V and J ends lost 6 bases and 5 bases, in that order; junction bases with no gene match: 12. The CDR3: CASRYDLSGGHNEQFF. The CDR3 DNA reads TGTGCCAGCAGATACGACTTAAGCGGGGGACACAATGAGCAGTTCTTC.

The CDR3: CASSGTRISDDYGYTF. In DNA, the CDR3 is TGTGCCAGCAGCGGGACACGCATTTCAGATGACTATGGCTACACCTTC. V gene TRBV9 combines with J gene TRBJ1-2; D is possibly TRBD1 (5 bases). CDR3 size: 16 residues. V shed 3 bases and J shed 3 bases, with 18 bases lying between them. The germline V gene has CDR1 SGDLS and CDR2 YYNGEE.

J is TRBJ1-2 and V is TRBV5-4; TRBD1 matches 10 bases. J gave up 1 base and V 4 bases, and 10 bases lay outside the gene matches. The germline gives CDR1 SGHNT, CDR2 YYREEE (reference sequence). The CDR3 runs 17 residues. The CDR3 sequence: CASSTSRDRGGNYGYTF. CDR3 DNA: TGTGCCAGCAGCACGTCCCGGGACAGGGGCGGTAACTATGGCTACACCTTC.

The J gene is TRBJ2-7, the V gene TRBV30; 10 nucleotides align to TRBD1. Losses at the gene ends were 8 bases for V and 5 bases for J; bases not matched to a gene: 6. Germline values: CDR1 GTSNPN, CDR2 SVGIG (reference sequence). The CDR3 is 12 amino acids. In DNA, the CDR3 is TGTGCCGGGGACAGGGGCAGCAACGAGCAGTACTTC. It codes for CAGDRGSNEQYF.

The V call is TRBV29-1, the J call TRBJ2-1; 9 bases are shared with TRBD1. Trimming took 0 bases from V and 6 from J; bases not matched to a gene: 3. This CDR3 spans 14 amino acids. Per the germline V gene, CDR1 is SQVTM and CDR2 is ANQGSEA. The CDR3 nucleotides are TGCAGCGTTGAAGAGCTGGGACAGGGCAATGAGCAGTTCTTC. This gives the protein CSVEELGQGNEQFF.

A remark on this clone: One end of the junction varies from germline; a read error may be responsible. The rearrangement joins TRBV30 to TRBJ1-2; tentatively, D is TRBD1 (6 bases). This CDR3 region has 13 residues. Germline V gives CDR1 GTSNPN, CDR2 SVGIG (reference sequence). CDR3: CASAKQVRDTPLF. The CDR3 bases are TGTGCCTCCGCCAAACAAGTCAGGGACACCCCTCTTTTC.

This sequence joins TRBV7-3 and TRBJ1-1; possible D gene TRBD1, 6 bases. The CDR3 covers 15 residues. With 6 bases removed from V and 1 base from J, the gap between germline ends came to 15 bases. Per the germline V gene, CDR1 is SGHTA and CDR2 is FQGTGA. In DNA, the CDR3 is TGTGCCAGCAGGCGACTCAGGGGCGAGAACACTGAAGCTTTCTTT. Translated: CASRRLRGENTEAFF.

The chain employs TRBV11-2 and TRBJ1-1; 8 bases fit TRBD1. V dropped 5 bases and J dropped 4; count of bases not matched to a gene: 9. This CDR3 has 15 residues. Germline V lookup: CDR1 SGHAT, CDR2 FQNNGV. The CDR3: CASSHRQGRSTEAFF. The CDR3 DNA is TGTGCCAGCAGCCACAGACAGGGGAGGAGCACTGAAGCTTTCTTT.

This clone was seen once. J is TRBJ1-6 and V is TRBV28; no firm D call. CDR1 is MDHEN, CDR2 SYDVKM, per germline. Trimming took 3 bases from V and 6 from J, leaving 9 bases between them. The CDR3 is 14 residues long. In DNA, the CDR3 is TGTGCCAGCAGTTTCGGGGTCGGTAATTCACCCCTCCACTTT. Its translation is CASSFGVGNSPLHF.

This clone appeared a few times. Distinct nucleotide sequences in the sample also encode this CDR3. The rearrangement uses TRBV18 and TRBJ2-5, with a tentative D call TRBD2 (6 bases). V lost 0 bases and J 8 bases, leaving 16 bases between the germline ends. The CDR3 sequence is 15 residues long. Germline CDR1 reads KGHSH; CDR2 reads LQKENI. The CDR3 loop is CASSPPRGGEETQYF. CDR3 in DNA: TGTGCCAGCTCACCACCGAGAGGAGGGGAGGAAACCCAGTACTTC.

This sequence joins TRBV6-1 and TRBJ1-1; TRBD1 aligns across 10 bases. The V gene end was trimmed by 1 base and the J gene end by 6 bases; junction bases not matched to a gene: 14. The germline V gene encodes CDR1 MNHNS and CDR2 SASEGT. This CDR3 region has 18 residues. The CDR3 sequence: CASSEGMTGGAVRPEAFF. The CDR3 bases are TGTGCCAGCAGTGAAGGAATGACAGGGGGCGCGGTGAGGCCTGAAGCTTTCTTT.

CDR3 bases: TGTGCCAGCAGTTCCCCCGGGGGGGGCGCCGGTCAGCCCCAGCATTTT. Its translation: CASSSPGGGAGQPQHF. This rearrangement joins TRBV28 to TRBJ1-5; maybe TRBD1 (6 bases). Germline V gene data show CDR1 as MDHEN and CDR2 as SYDVKM. The CDR3 spans 16 residues. V dropped 4 bases and J dropped 6 bases, with 19 bases sitting between them.

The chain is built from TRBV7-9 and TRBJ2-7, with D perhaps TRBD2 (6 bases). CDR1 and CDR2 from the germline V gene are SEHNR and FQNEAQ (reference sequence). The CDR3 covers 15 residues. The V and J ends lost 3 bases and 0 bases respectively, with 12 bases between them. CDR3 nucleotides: TGTGCCAGCAGCTTGCCAGGACTAAGCTCCTACGAGCAGTACTTC. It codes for CASSLPGLSSYEQYF.

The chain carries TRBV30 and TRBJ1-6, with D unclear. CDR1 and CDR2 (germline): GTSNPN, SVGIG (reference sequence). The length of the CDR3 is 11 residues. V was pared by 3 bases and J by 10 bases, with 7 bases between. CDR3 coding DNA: TGTGCCTGGAGAGAGGGCTCACCCCTCCACTTT. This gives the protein CAWREGSPLHF.